A single T cell receptor beta chain is shown here with its context. This sample was taken from a study of low-dose radiotherapy and immunotherapy resistance in tumors. Study in general: A dose of 0.5 Gy per fraction was delivered to Cohort 1 every 2 weeks, for a total of 6.5 Gy. Study patients were administered oral aspirin at 300 mg daily for four cycles from cycle 1 day 1.

Trimming removed 3 bases from V and 7 bases from J; junction bases left unmatched: 13. The CDR3 is 17 residues long. Germline CDR1 reads KGHDR; CDR2 reads SFDVKD. Priming of first-strand cDNA relied on TRAV- and TRBV-specific primers (covering alpha and beta chains). TCRs underwent approximately 20 PCR cycles of amplification with a constant-region primer and V-primer adapter. TCRdb re-analysed the reads in MiXCR, keeping a single row per CDR3 protein. The table shows about 18,000 distinct CDR3 sequences, with approximately 70% occurring only once. Every donor was treated with nivolumab, ipilimumab, aspirin, low-dose cyclophosphamide and also low-dose radiotherapy.

This TCR came from a human donor with advanced metastatic prostate, ovarian, gallbladder or colorectal cancer (not recorded which). This table probably holds off-target reads from a library built for another chain. The chain employs TRBV24-1 and TRBJ2-1; 8 nucleotides align to TRBD1. The CDR3 protein is CATSDARTGSYVNEQFF. In DNA form, the CDR3 reads TGTGCCACCAGTGATGCCAGGACAGGGTCCTATGTGAATGAGCAGTTCTTC.